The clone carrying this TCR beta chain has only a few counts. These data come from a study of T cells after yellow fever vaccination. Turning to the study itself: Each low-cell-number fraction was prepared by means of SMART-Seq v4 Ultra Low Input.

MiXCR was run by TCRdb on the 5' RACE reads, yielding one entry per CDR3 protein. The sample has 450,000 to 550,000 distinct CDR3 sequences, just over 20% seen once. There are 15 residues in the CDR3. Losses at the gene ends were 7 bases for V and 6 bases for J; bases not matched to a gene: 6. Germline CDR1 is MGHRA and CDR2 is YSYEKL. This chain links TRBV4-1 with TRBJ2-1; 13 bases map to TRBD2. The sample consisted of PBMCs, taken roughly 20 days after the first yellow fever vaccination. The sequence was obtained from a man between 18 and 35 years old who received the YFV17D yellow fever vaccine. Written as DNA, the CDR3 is TGCGCCAGCACCCAGACTAGCGGGGGGACCAATGAGCAGTTCTTC. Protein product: CASTQTSGGTNEQFF.